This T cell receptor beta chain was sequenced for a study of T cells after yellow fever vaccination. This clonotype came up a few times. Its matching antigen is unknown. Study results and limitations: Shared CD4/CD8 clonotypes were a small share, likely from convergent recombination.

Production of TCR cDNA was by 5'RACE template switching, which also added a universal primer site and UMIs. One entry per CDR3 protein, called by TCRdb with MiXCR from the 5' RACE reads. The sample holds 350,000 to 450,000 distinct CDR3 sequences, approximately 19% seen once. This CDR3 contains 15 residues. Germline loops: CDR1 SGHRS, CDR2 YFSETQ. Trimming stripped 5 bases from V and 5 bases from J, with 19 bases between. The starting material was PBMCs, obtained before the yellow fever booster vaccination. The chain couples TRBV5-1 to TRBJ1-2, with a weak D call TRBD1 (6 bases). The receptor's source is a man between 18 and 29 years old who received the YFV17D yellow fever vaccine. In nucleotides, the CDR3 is TGCGCCAGCAGGGTGGGACATCCCACTCGTTATGGCTACACCTTC. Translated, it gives CASRVGHPTRYGYTF.